This T cell receptor beta chain was recovered during a study of CD8+ T cells in alopecia areata (dated 2018 in TCRdb). Notes on the research overall: Treated patients were enrolled in an open-label pilot trial of oral tofacitinib, 5 to 10 mg twice daily, for moderate-to-severe alopecia areata. Patients received tofacitinib for 6 to 18 months and were then followed off drug for 6 months to check for delayed response and recurrence. The study used high-throughput TCRbeta sequencing to examine T cell clonal expansion in alopecia areata, in both the C3H/HeJ mouse model and human patients. On the human side, TCRbeta sequencing was run on scalp tissue and on sorted CD4+ and CD8+ peripheral blood T cells from healthy controls and from alopecia areata patients with either patchy or totalis/universalis disease. Patients on tofacitinib were biopsied at baseline and after 4 and 24 weeks of treatment, and several of the patients also had a later scalp biopsy. Scalp clonality was compared across normal scalp (n=4), patchy alopecia areata scalp (n=8), and alopecia totalis/universalis scalp (n=8). RNA was obtained with the PAXgene miRNA kit for fixed scalp, the miRNeasy kit for PBMCs, and the RNeasy kit for mouse skin. TCRbeta CDR3 regions were amplified by immunoSEQ multiplex PCR using 35 Vbeta forward and 13 Jbeta reverse primers.

To prepare the library, the immunoSEQ multiplex PCR assay was applied. To provide template for TCR sequencing, every sample had RNA extracted and reverse transcribed into cDNA. First-strand cDNA was synthesized using SuperScript III with a 2:1 mix of oligo-dT and random hexamers. A synthetic immune receptor repertoire was used to assess amplification bias, and residual bias was removed computationally. Per the authors' processing: Raw reads were preprocessed to remove errors, and CDR3 was defined according to IMGT conventions as the region from the conserved cysteine to phenylalanine. To get clonality, Shannon entropy was normalized by log2 of the number of productive unique TCRs and the result was subtracted from 1. Whether scalp clones were CD4 or CD8 was inferred by matching scalp TCRbeta sequences against CD4 and CD8 repertoires sorted from blood. TCRdb retrieved this table from immuneACCESS and kept in-frame rearrangements only. Not all clones are present; in checked studies, unresolved V genes account for under half, and no reason is known for the remainder. The V and J calls and clone size are taken from that table; D and trimming were inferred from the DNA. The sample yields roughly 120,000 clones; roughly two fifths were counted once. The ten largest clones take up approximately 2.8% of the sample.

This clone was seen more than once but under ten times. It has no known antigen specificity. Base-call qualities are not available, and no considerably larger clone is one nucleotide away. V is pared back by 3 bases and J by 7 bases, with 8 bases lying between the germline termini. From the cysteine up to the phenylalanine, the CDR3 has a length of 11 residues. CDR3 DNA is the only sequence kept; it has 33 bases, read in frame from the first base. The germline V gene (reference sequence) sets CDR1 to DFQATT and CDR2 to SNEGSKA. The paper as a whole reports these results and caveats: Unlike mouse skin, which is dominated by gammadelta T cells, normal human skin has resident alphabeta T cells that are also sequenced, and this complicates analysis of the scalp TCR repertoire. Shared TCR sequences between patients were less evident than in mice, which may be partly attributable to HLA diversity in the patient population. Lesional scalp, especially in alopecia totalis/universalis, showed higher clonality and more expanded CD8+ clones than normal scalp, suggesting antigenic drive.

Lesional scalp punch biopsies and peripheral blood were obtained from alopecia areata patients. PBMCs were separated by density centrifugation and stained for CD3, CD4 and CD8, after which CD4+ and CD8+ T cells were sorted on a FACSAria. Sequenced input: CD4+ T cells sorted from blood. This receptor chain uses TRBV20-1 and TRBJ2-3; the D gene remains uncertain. This TCR came from a human donor with alopecia areata. The CDR3 corresponds to CSARWSNTQYF. The DNA is TGCAGTGCTAGGTGGAGCAATACGCAGTATTTT.